The 3 T cell receptor beta chains listed next were all sequenced from one sample in a study of T cell changes during pregnancy in multiple sclerosis. The repertoire was sequenced with immunoSEQ multiplex PCR; TCRdb's copy has only in-frame clones and lacks some. This sample has 85,000 to 130,000 clones, with 85% to 95% found just once. Source: peripheral blood, taken before pregnancy. Receptors were obtained from a female donor with multiple sclerosis, enrolled in a pregnancy study.

The rearrangement joins TRBV5-4 to TRBJ2-1; D unclear. The ends were cut back, 2 bases at V and 5 bases at J, with 5 bases in the middle. Germline V gene data show CDR1 as SGHNT and CDR2 as YYREEE (reference sequence). This CDR3 has 12 amino acids. The CDR3 coding sequence is TGTGCCAGCAGCTTCTCGGACAATGAGCAGTTCTTC. This sequence encodes CASSFSDNEQFF.

The chain recombines TRBV4-1 with TRBJ2-7; D might be TRBD2 (6 bases). V gave up 1 base and J gave up 1 base, with 11 bases separating them. CDR1 is MGHRA, CDR2 YSYEKL, per germline. The CDR3 has 15 residues. The CDR3 is CASSQGRDSSYEQYF. The CDR3 coding sequence is TGCGCCAGCAGCCAAGGTAGGGACTCATCCTACGAGCAGTACTTC.

This clone showed up just once. The chain links TRBV4-2 to TRBJ2-2; possible D gene TRBD2, 6 bases. CDR1 and CDR2 from the germline V gene are LGHNA and YNFKEQ. The CDR3 consists of 17 residues. V was trimmed by 1 base and J by 5 bases, leaving 17 bases between them. The CDR3 nucleotides are TGTGCCAGCAGCCAAGTCCCCCAGCGGGCAATAACCGGGGAGCTGTTTTTT. It yields the protein CASSQVPQRAITGELFF.